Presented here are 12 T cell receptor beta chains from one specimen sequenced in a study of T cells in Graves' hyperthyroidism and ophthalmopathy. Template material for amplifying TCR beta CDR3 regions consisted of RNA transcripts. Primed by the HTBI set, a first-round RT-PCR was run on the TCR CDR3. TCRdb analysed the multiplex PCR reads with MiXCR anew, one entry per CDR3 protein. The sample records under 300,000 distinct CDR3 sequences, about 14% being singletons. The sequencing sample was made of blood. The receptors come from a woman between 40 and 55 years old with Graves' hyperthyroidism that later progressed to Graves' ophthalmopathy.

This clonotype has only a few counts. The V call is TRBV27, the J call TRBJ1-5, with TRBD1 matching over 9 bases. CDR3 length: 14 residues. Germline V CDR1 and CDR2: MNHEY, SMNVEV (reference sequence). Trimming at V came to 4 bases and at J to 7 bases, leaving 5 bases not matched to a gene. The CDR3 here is CASSSDRGRQPQHF. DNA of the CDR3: TGTGCCAGCAGTTCAGACAGGGGGAGACAGCCCCAGCATTTT.

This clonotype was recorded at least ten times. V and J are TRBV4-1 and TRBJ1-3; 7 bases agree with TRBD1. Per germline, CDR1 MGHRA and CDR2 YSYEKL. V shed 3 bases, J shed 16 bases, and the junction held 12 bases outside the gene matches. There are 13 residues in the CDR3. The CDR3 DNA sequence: TGCGCCAGCAGCCATCCTTTGCAGGGGGTTCCTTATTTT. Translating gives CASSHPLQGVPYF.

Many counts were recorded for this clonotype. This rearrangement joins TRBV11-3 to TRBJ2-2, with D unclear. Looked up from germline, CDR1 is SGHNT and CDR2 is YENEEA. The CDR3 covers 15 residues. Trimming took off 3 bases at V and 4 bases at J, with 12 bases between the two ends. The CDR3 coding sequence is TGTGCCAGCAGCTTGGGTCAGCACACCACCGGGGAGCTGTTTTTT. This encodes CASSLGQHTTGELFF.

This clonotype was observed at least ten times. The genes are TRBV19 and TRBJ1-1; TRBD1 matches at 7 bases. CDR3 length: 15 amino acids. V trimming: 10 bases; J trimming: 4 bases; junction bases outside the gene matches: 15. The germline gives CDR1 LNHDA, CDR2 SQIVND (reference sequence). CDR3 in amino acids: CATRPRQGLSTEAFF. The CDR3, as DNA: TGTGCCACCAGACCCCGACAGGGCCTGAGCACTGAAGCTTTCTTT.

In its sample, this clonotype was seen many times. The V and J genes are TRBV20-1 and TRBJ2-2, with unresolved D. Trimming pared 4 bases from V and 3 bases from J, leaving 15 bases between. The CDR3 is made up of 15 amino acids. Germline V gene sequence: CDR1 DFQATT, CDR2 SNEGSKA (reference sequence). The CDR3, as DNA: TGCAGTGCTAAAACGTCCGGGCCGCACACCGGGGAGCTGTTTTTT. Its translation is CSAKTSGPHTGELFF.

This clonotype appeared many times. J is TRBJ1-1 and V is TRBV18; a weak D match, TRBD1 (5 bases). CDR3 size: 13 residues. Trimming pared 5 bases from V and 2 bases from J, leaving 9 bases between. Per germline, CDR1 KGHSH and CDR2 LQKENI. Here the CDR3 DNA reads TGTGCCAGCTCATCCCAGGGTAACACTGAAGCTTTCTTT. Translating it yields CASSSQGNTEAFF. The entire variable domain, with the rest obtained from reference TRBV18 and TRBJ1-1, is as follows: NAGVMQNPRHLVRRRGQEARLRCSPMKGHSHVYWYRQLPEEGLKFMVYLQKENIIDESGMPKERFSAEFPKEGPSILRIQQVVRGDSAAYFCASSSQGNTEAFFGQGTRLTVV.

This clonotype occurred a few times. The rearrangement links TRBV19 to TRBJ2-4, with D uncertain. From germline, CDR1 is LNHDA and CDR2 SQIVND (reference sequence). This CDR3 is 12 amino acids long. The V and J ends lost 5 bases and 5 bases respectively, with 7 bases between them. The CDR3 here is CASSLWENIQYF. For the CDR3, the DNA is TGTGCCAGTAGTCTCTGGGAAAACATTCAGTACTTC.

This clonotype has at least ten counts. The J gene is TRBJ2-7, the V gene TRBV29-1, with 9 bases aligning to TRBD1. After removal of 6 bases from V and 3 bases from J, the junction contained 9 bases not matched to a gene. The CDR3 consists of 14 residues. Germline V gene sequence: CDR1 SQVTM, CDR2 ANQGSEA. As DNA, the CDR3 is TGCAGCGTGACCGGGACAGGGCGACACTACGAGCAGTACTTC. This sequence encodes CSVTGTGRHYEQYF.

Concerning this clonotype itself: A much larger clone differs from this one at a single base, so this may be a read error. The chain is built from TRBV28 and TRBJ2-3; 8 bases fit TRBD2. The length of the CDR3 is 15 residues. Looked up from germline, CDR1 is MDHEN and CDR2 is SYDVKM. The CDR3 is CASRQAGAGGDTRYF. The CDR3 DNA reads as TGTGCCAGCAGACAAGCGGGAGCCGGGGGAGATACGCGGTATTTT.

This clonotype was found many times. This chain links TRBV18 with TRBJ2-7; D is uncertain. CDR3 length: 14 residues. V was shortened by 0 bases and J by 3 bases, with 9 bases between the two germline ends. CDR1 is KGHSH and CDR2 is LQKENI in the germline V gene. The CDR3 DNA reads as TGTGCCAGCTCACCACCCTCGGTACGCTACGAGCAGTACTTC. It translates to CASSPPSVRYEQYF.

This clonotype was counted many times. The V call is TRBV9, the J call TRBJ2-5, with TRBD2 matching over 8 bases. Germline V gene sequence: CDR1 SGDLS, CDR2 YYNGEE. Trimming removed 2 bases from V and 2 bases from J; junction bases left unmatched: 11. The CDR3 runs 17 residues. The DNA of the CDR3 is TGTGCCAGCAGCGTCAGTGGGTCTAGCGGGCTTCAAGAGACCCAGTACTTC. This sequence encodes CASSVSGSSGLQETQYF. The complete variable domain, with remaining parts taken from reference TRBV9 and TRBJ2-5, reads DSGVTQTPKHLITATGQRVTLRCSPRSGDLSVYWYQQSLDQGLQFLIQYYNGEERAKGNILERFSAQQFPDLHSELNLSSLELGDSALYFCASSVSGSSGLQETQYFGPGTRLLVL.

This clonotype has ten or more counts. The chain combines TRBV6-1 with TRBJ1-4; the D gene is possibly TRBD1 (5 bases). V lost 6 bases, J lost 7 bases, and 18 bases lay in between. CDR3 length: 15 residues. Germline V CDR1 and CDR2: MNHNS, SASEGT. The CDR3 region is CASSLSGGVGEKLFF. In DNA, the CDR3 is TGTGCCAGCAGCCTAAGCGGAGGGGTTGGTGAAAAACTGTTTTTT.